This entry describes one T cell receptor (beta chain). Its antigen is undetermined. Only CD45RO-negative cells positively selected for CCR7 counted as naive CD8 cells, so terminally differentiated effector memory CD45RA+ cells were excluded. Donors were Caucasian adults residing in Nashville, Tennessee, USA. This entry comes from a study of shared clonotypes between healthy human individuals. Clones were sequenced by immunoSEQ multiplex PCR, and TCRdb holds only the in-frame ones, with some missing. The repertoire holds roughly 1,800,000 clones, about 95% seen once, with approximately 1.2% in the top ten. Whole-study results and caveats: Having only a few donors restricted how much genetic and exposure-history diversity was captured.

J was trimmed by 4 bases and V by 0 bases; bases with no gene match: 9. The germline V gene encodes CDR1 GTSNPN and CDR2 SVGIG (reference sequence). The CDR3 consists of 16 residues. This receptor was identified in a man in his late teens or twenties in good health. The sequencing input was naive CD8+ T cells sorted from blood. The chain links TRBV30 to TRBJ2-5; 9 bases map to TRBD2. The DNA for the CDR3 is TGTGCCTGGAGTGTAGGTGTAGCGGGGGCGGGAGAGACCCAGTACTTC. Translating it yields CAWSVGVAGAGETQYF.